The T cell receptor delta chain described here comes from a study of γδ T cells in repeated Plasmodium falciparum infection (dated by TCRdb to the early 2020s). Looking at the study overall: The natural-infection arm enrolled Malian children exposed to intense seasonal malaria transmission, compared against age and gender matched Australian children. Samples from controlled-infection subjects were taken at baseline, just before selected infections, and 21 days after each infection. Malian gammadelta TCR repertoires were analysed cross-sectionally in periods with no transmission and longitudinally across episodes of acute febrile malaria. Four or five malaria-naive U.S. adults underwent four controlled human malaria infections by bites from P. falciparum NF54-infected Anopheles stephensi mosquitoes over around 580 days. The study examined how repeated Plasmodium falciparum infection shapes the human gammadelta T cell repertoire, using natural infection in Mali and controlled human malaria infection. On the study overall, not on this receptor specifically: In Vdelta2-negative gammadelta TCR repertoires, which were largely Vdelta1+, repeated controlled infections appeared to drive waves of new clonotype selection. Generalizability was limited because the Malian cohort was drawn from a small rural village of predominantly one ethnic group. A highly stable polyclonal repertoire over time and infection, with many inter-individual overlapping TCRgamma sequences, was shown by Vgamma9/Vdelta2+ TCR repertoires. The controlled-infection cohort was small, limiting analysis of inter-individual variability in gammadelta T cell responses. Compared with the repertoires of Australian children, the Vdelta2-negative gammadelta TCR repertoires of Malian children appeared more clonally expanded, less diverse and less shared.

As for this clone: No cognate antigen has been identified for it. Nothing much larger sits one base from this clone, and base qualities are not available.

The method behind the library was multiplex PCR. These reads were obtained on an Illumina MiSeq. From each sorted gammadelta T cell sample, both TCR gamma (TRG) and TCR delta (TRD) chains were sequenced. The authors' pipeline ran thus. The repertoire analyses drew on clonotype tree plots, the accumulated frequency of the top 20 clonotypes, and diversity index (DI) and D75 metrics. TCRdb reprocessed the public reads with the caller CATT; rows with the same DNA were merged afterwards. The V and J calls were determined by TCRdb, not by the authors. This sample lists roughly 86,000 delta-chain clones; 1.4% were detected once. The ten most abundant clones make up about 10% of the sample. Vgamma9/Vdelta2+ and Vdelta2-negative gammadelta T cell populations were flow-sorted from peripheral blood mononuclear cells for bulk TCR repertoire analysis. The germline V gene yields GEAIGNYY for CDR1 and EKD for CDR2. The CDR3 goes from the cysteine to the phenylalanine over 17 residues. Solely the CDR3 DNA is kept, with 51 bases framed from the first base. The germline V end is reduced by 7 bases and the J end by 0 bases; junction bases left unmatched: 12.

This sequence originates from a pool of human donors (malaria-infected and uninfected, not separated). The rearrangement combines TRDV2 with TRDJ1, and TRDD3 matches 11 of the central bases. The J gene, left out of TCRdb, was set here by checking the DNA against germline. The sequencing input was gamma-delta T cells from blood. The sequenced DNA is TGTGCCTGCTTACTTCTGGGGGATACTCTGTACACCGATAAACTCATCTTT. Protein translation: CACLLLGDTLYTDKLIF.